A selection of T cell receptor beta chains follows, all from one sample in a study of cytomegalovirus exposure and HLA in healthy donors. Profiling relied on immunoSEQ multiplex PCR, and the TCRdb table lists in-frame clones only, not all of them. The sample comprises some 200,000 clones, over 60% of which are singletons, and 15% to 17% rests with the top ten. Sequences were obtained from PBMCs. These receptors were taken from a man aged 35-49 years in good health and CMV-seronegative. Each CDR3 is given with its conserved first and last residue. D genes are given only for firm matches. The size entry is marked missing in some rows and otherwise reads once, few, many or a size class.

d_call j_call clone_size v_call cdr3_nt cdr3_aa
TRBD1 TRBJ2-7 once TRBV27 TGTGCCAGCAGGAGTGGGACAGTTACCTACGAGCAGTACTTC CASRSGTVTYEQYF
TRBD2 TRBJ2-7 - TRBV7-9 TGTGCCAGCAGCTATGCGGGGACGGGGACTAGGGTCTACGAGCAGTACTTC CASSYAGTGTRVYEQYF
- TRBJ2-6 - TRBV6-6 TGTGCCAGCAGTTACTCGAGCGGATCTGGGGCCAACGTCCTGACTTTC CASSYSSGSGANVLTF
- TRBJ2-1 - TRBV12-5 TGTGCTAGTGGTTTGAGCCTAGCCCAGGAGCAGTTCTTC CASGLSLAQEQFF
TRBD1 TRBJ2-5 - TRBV15 TGTGCCACCAGCAGCCCCCGGACAGGGGCAGGAGAGACCCAGTACTTC CATSSPRTGAGETQYF
TRBD2 TRBJ2-5 - TRBV7-3 TGTGCCAGCAGCCTTAGCGGGCAAGAGACCCAGTACTTC CASSLSGQETQYF
TRBD1 TRBJ1-2 - TRBV10-3 TGTGCCATCAGCCCGGGACAGGACAACTATGGCTACACCTTC CAISPGQDNYGYTF
TRBD2 TRBJ2-2 - TRBV5-6 TGTGCCAGCAGCTTGTCGGGACTAGCGGGAGAAACCGGGGAGCTGTTTTTT CASSLSGLAGETGELFF
TRBD2 TRBJ2-1 - TRBV7-2 TGTGCCAGCAGCTTAACGGGGGGGCAAATCTATGAGCAGTTCTTC CASSLTGGQIYEQFF
- TRBJ2-1 - TRBV4-1 TGCGCCAGCAGCCAAGATAGCCCCCGGTTGGGGGGCTACAATGAGCAGTTCTTC CASSQDSPRLGGYNEQFF
TRBD1 TRBJ1-1 few TRBV6-1 TGTGCCAGCAGACGTCAGGGGGCAGGGACTTTCTTT CASRRQGAGTFF
TRBD1 TRBJ1-1 - TRBV6-1 TGTGCCAGCAGAGGACAGGGCTTGAACACTGAAGCTTTCTTT CASRGQGLNTEAFF
- TRBJ1-2 - TRBV6-4 TGTGCCAGCAGTGACTCGGTCTCGGGCGGGGGCTACACCTTC CASSDSVSGGGYTF
- TRBJ2-2 - TRBV29-1 TGCAGCGTTGCCCCCGGACTCCCGGGGGCCGGGGAGCTGTTTTTT CSVAPGLPGAGELFF
- TRBJ1-2 - TRBV7-2 TGTGCCAGCAGCGTCTCCCTAACTTATGGCTACACCTTC CASSVSLTYGYTF
- TRBJ1-1 - TRBV7-2 TGTGCCAGCAGCTTAAGGGGCAGGGGGAACACTGAAGCTTTCTTT CASSLRGRGNTEAFF
- TRBJ2-1 - TRBV5-1 TGCGCCAGCGGCCGGGACTCCTCCTACAATGAGCAGTTCTTC CASGRDSSYNEQFF
- TRBJ1-1 - TRBV4-3 TGCGCCAGCAGCCAAGATGGAGGGGACCTTTTTATGAACACTGAAGCTTTCTTT CASSQDGGDLFMNTEAFF
TRBD2 TRBJ2-1 - TRBV9 TGTGCCAGCAGCCCCCGACTAGCGGGAGCTATCTCTGAGCAGTTCTTC CASSPRLAGAISEQFF
- TRBJ1-5 - TRBV5-8 TGTGCCAGCACCATTCCAGGGCGCGGCAATCAGCCCCAGCATTTT CASTIPGRGNQPQHF
TRBD2 TRBJ2-1 - TRBV11-2 TGTGCCAGCAGCTTAGTCTCTAGCGGGAGAGACGAGTTCTTC CASSLVSSGRDEFF
- TRBJ2-1 - TRBV11-2 TGTGCCAGCAGCTCCTCTGGCGGCCTGCTCTTC CASSSSGGLLF
- TRBJ2-1 - TRBV28 TGTGCCAGCAGTTTTAGTTGGGGTAGCGTAGCGGATGAGCAGTTCTTC CASSFSWGSVADEQFF
TRBD2 TRBJ2-5 - TRBV19 TGTGCCAGTAGTATAGGACTAGCGGTGATCCAAGAGACCCAGTACTTC CASSIGLAVIQETQYF
- TRBJ1-5 - TRBV29-1 TGCAGCGTTGTAGGGTCAGGGAACAATCAGCCCCAGCATTTT CSVVGSGNNQPQHF
TRBD2 TRBJ2-3 - TRBV7-9 TGTGCCAGCAGCTTGGGGGAGGGTTGGTCGGATACGCAGTATTTT CASSLGEGWSDTQYF
TRBD1 TRBJ2-7 - TRBV6-5 TGTGCCAGCAGAACCGGGACAGGGGTCTCCTACGAGCAGTACTTC CASRTGTGVSYEQYF
TRBD1 TRBJ2-5 - TRBV6-5 TGTGCCAGCAGTTACATCACAGGGGAAGAAGAGACCCAGTACTTC CASSYITGEEETQYF
- TRBJ1-5 - TRBV6-1 TGTGCCAGCAGTTCAACGGGCAATCAGCCCCAGCATTTT CASSSTGNQPQHF
TRBD1 TRBJ1-1 - TRBV5-1 TGCGCCAGCAGCTTAGTCACGGGACAGGGGTCTGGCACTGAAGCTTTCTTT CASSLVTGQGSGTEAFF
- TRBJ1-2 - TRBV5-1 TGCGCCAGCAGCCCCGAAGCGCCAGGCCGGGGTGGCTACACCTTC CASSPEAPGRGGYTF
- TRBJ2-3 - TRBV4-1 TGCGCCAGCACCAACAAGGGGACAGATACGCAGTATTTT CASTNKGTDTQYF
- TRBJ2-7 - TRBV6-1 TGTGCCAGCAGTGCGTCAGGGACACTCCGCTTACGGGAGCAGTACTTC CASSASGTLRLREQYF
- TRBJ1-2 - TRBV5-1 TGCGCCAGCAGCTTGGCCAGGCAGGGTGAAGGCTACACCTTC CASSLARQGEGYTF
- TRBJ1-5 - TRBV9 TGTGCCAGCAGCGTTTCGGACAGCAGCAATCAGCCCCAGCATTTT CASSVSDSSNQPQHF
TRBD2 TRBJ2-3 once TRBV4-3 TGCGCCAGCAGCCAAGAACTAGCGGGGGGATCAGATACGCAGTATTTT CASSQELAGGSDTQYF
TRBD1 TRBJ1-1 - TRBV18 TGTGCCAGCTCGGGACAGTATTCCTCTAACACTGAAGCTTTCTTT CASSGQYSSNTEAFF
- TRBJ2-6 once TRBV5-1 TGCGCCAGCAGCTTGGAGGCAGCCCAGCGAGTGGGGGCCAACGTCCTGACTTTC CASSLEAAQRVGANVLTF
- TRBJ2-2 - TRBV11-3 TGTGCCAGCAGCTTATGGCAGGGAGGTGCCGGGGAGCTGTTTTTT CASSLWQGGAGELFF
TRBD2 TRBJ2-3 - TRBV6-6 TGTGCCAGCAGCGTCTCTTCTAGCGGGGGTACGCAGTATTTT CASSVSSSGGTQYF
TRBD2 TRBJ2-7 - TRBV7-3 TGTGCCAGCAGCCCCGGGACTAGCGGGAGACACGAGCAGTACTTC CASSPGTSGRHEQYF
- TRBJ1-2 - TRBV7-9 TGTGCCAGCAGCTTAGCGGGGGCAGGATATGGCTACACCTTC CASSLAGAGYGYTF
- TRBJ1-4 - TRBV4-1 TGCGCCAGCAGCCTACAGGGCCTAACTAATGAAAAACTGTTTTTT CASSLQGLTNEKLFF
- TRBJ2-2 - TRBV30 TGTGCCTTGATGACAGGTTCGAACACCGGGGAGCTGTTTTTT CALMTGSNTGELFF
TRBD1 TRBJ2-5 once TRBV11-1 TGTGCCAGCAGCTTAGACCCCGGGACAGGGAGGGAGACCCAGTACTTC CASSLDPGTGRETQYF
- TRBJ1-1 - TRBV7-2 TGTGCCAGCAGCTCGATCGGGGGGGGACTGAACACTGAAGCTTTCTTT CASSSIGGGLNTEAFF
TRBD2 TRBJ2-7 - TRBV25-1 TGTGCCAGCAGTTTGCCCGGGAGGGAATCCTACGAGCAGTACTTC CASSLPGRESYEQYF
- TRBJ1-2 - TRBV6-6 TGTGCCAGCAGTTACGGGACTCAAAGGGGCTACACCTTC CASSYGTQRGYTF
- TRBJ1-4 - TRBV9 TGTGCCAGCAGCGCATGGGGGAGGGAGGAAAAACTGTTTTTT CASSAWGREEKLFF
- TRBJ2-3 - TRBV7-3 TGTGCCAGCAGCAAAGTTGGGGGAGGCTCAGATACGCAGTATTTT CASSKVGGGSDTQYF
- TRBJ2-7 - TRBV28 TGTGCCAGCAGGTCTTACTCCAATGAATACGAGCAGTACTTC CASRSYSNEYEQYF
- TRBJ2-1 - TRBV2 TGTGCCAGCAGTGTTGCCGGGAACCTCAACAATGAGCAGTTCTTC CASSVAGNLNNEQFF
- TRBJ2-7 - TRBV7-2 TGTGCCAGCAGCTTAGTAGAGGGGGCCTACGAGCAGTACTTC CASSLVEGAYEQYF
TRBD1 TRBJ1-1 - TRBV18 TGTGCCAGCTCACCCTCGACAGGGGTGCGCACTGAAGCTTTCTTT CASSPSTGVRTEAFF
TRBD1 TRBJ2-7 - TRBV6-1 TGTGCCAGCAGCTTGACAGGGAACGAGCAGTACTTC CASSLTGNEQYF
TRBD1 TRBJ2-3 - TRBV7-9 TGTGCCAGCAGCTCTGGACAGGAGTGGAGCACAGATACGCAGTATTTT CASSSGQEWSTDTQYF
TRBD1 TRBJ1-2 - TRBV4-1 TGCGCCAGCAGCCAAGATGCAGGGGGGCTGGGCTACACCTTC CASSQDAGGLGYTF
- TRBJ1-5 - TRBV7-9 TGTGCCACCAAGGCGGGAGATCAGCCCCAGCATTTT CATKAGDQPQHF